These T cell receptor beta chains were read from a single sample in a study of cytomegalovirus exposure and HLA in healthy donors. Assay: immunoSEQ multiplex PCR; the TCRdb copy retains only in-frame clones and omits some. The data contain more than 90,000 clones, over 65% of them singletons. Sequencing used PBMCs. These receptors came from a man between 50 and 59 years old in good health and CMV-seronegative. The CDR3 runs from the conserved cysteine through the conserved F or W. The D gene is left open where the match is weak.

>15|TRBD1|TRBV5-4
CASSLGTGGINEQFF
>18|TRBD1|TRBV6-1
CASSEANFGQGDWDEQYF
>17|NA|TRBV27
CASSPYPIQGTRNEQFF
>16|NA|TRBV5-5
CASSAGLLPPQETQYF
>15|NA|TRBV6-5
CASSYSPGNMGEQYF
>16|TRBD2|TRBV7-9
CASSLPTSGSADTQYF
>14|TRBD2|TRBV19
CASSGLAVGNEQFF
>15|TRBD2|TRBV30
CAWSRDSGIYNEQFF
>15|TRBD1|TRBV2
CASKGQGDSGNTIYF
>13|NA|TRBV28
CASSSDQDNEQFF
>14|NA|TRBV9
CASSPFGNTDTQYF
>12|TRBD1|TRBV30
CAWTHGTGEAFF
>13|NA|TRBV21-1
CASSFPGWDEQYF
>11|NA|TRBV10-3
CASLSGNEQFF
>14|NA|TRBV5-1
CASRPEGATYEQYF
>13|NA|TRBV5-6
CASSFGTLNEQFF
>13|NA|TRBV28
CASSLSGGNTIYF
>14|TRBD1|TRBV7-9
CASSLGQGGAGYTF
>15|TRBD1|TRBV6-5
CASSSSGQGNQPQHF
>16|TRBD1|TRBV28
CASSENGQGRYTEAFF
>15|TRBD1|TRBV28
CASGPSGTGGGGYTF
>14|NA|TRBV21-1
CASRGDNRTTEAFF
>13|NA|TRBV27
CASSFLWGDIQYF
>14|NA|TRBV9
CASSVETYYNEQFF
>15|TRBD2|TRBV7-6
CASRPMGGSADTQYF
>16|TRBD2|TRBV5-1
CASSFPLAGPTDTQYF
>15|NA|TRBV9
CASSLRGGDGNTIYF
>16|TRBD1|TRBV28
CASSLHPRGSNQPQHF
>15|TRBD2|TRBV9
CASSQGLAGGNEQFF
>13|NA|TRBV7-2
CASSLAPSKGYTF
>18|TRBD1|TRBV10-1
CASSDPSGQPRAQETQYF
>16|NA|TRBV28
CASSSPQQQGHYGYTF
>14|NA|TRBV7-8
CASSLDRATDTQYF
>15|NA|TRBV25-1
CASSYLYPDTGELFF
>14|NA|TRBV9
CASSVSQSYSPLHF
>14|TRBD1|TRBV19
CASSRQGMNTEAFF
>17|TRBD2|TRBV11-2
CASSRLGLANTYNEQFF
>16|NA|TRBV5-8
CASSLLVTTGTDTQYF
>14|NA|TRBV19
CASSPRATNYGYTF
>13|NA|TRBV10-3
CAISQGVTDTQYF
>18|TRBD2|TRBV2
CASSESASGRHSSYEQYF
>17|TRBD1|TRBV5-8
CASSFTDFGTGAYEQYF
>15|TRBD1|TRBV28
CASGGAGGGNQPQHF
>15|TRBD1|TRBV7-9
CASSLARTGQGEAFF
>15|NA|TRBV7-2
CASSLEAGRSYEQYF
>14|TRBD1|TRBV10-2
CASSVDRAIYGYTF
>13|NA|TRBV6-5
CASGGFMDQPQHF
>17|NA|TRBV10-1
CASWPGEGQARNQPQHF
>13|NA|TRBV9
CASSADNADTQYF
>15|TRBD2|TRBV4-2
CASSQVGTSGYEQYF
>15|NA|TRBV15
CATSREQGSGQPQHF
>14|TRBD1|TRBV7-2
CASSPAGRTGGYTF
>14|NA|TRBV27
CASSLEGPWDEQFF
>15|NA|TRBV27
CASSLSIGGEDEQFF
>11|TRBD1|TRBV7-9
CASSKDREQYF
>12|TRBD1|TRBV2
CASSLRDRVGFF
>13|NA|TRBV7-3
CASSLQDGQNPYF
>12|TRBD2|TRBV29-1
CSVGPGLAEQYF
>14|NA|TRBV19
CASSPGWSTYGYTF
>14|TRBD1|TRBV19
CASRGQGATGELFF